The 5 T cell receptor beta chains below all came from one sample that was sequenced in a study of CD8 T cells in ankylosing spondylitis. MiXCR, applied by TCRdb to the 5' RACE reads, yields one record per CDR3 protein. The profile covers 250,000 or so distinct CDR3 sequences, with over 9.5% appearing a single time and 2.5% to 3% taken by the ten largest. The sequenced material came from blood, either unsorted or a sorted T cell fraction (not recorded which). The receptors stem from a male donor with ankylosing spondylitis or in good health (not recorded which).

The rearrangement joins TRBV10-2 to TRBJ2-3, with 12 bases identical to TRBD2. Germline values: CDR1 WSHSY, CDR2 SAAADI. The CDR3 consists of 16 residues. Trimming removed 6 bases from V and 0 bases from J; junction bases left unmatched: 4. CDR3 protein: CASRGLAGTSTDTQYF. CDR3 DNA sequence: TGCGCCAGCAGAGGACTAGCGGGAACTAGCACAGATACGCAGTATTTT.

This clonotype was seen a handful of times. This chain joins TRBV5-6 and TRBJ2-1; 10 bases map to TRBD2. The germline gives CDR1 SGHDT, CDR2 YYEEEE. The V segment lost 3 bases and the J segment 4 bases; nucleotides outside the gene matches: 10. The CDR3 has 17 amino acids. Here the CDR3 reads CASSSTARLAGYNEQFF. CDR3 DNA: TGTGCCAGCAGCTCGACGGCCAGACTAGCGGGTTACAATGAGCAGTTCTTC.

The CDR3 DNA follows: TGTGCCAGCAGTCCCGTGGGACTCGTGGACTATGAGCAGTTCTTC. Translated: CASSPVGLVDYEQFF. This sequence joins TRBV6-1 and TRBJ2-1, with a possible D match to TRBD2 (6 bases). Germline assignment: CDR1 MNHNS and CDR2 SASEGT. Deletions cut 5 bases from V and 8 bases from J, with 19 bases between. The CDR3 length is 15 residues.

The CDR3 sequence is CASSQLRDRADEQYF. DNA of the CDR3: TGTGCCAGCAGCCAACTCCGGGACAGGGCTGACGAGCAGTACTTC. The chain recombines TRBV3-1 with TRBJ2-7; 9 bases agree with TRBD1. The V and J ends lost 2 bases and 5 bases, in that order; junction bases with no gene match: 7. Germline V gives CDR1 LGHDT, CDR2 YNNKEL (reference sequence). CDR3 length: 15 residues.

The rearrangement links TRBV2 to TRBJ2-3; 8 bases map to TRBD2. V lost 11 bases, J lost 4 bases, and 8 bases stayed unmatched. Germline CDR1 SNHLY, CDR2 FYNNEI. This CDR3 has 13 amino acids. The CDR3 loop reads CALPGGPADTQYF. CDR3 DNA sequence: TGTGCCTTACCGGGGGGGCCGGCAGATACGCAGTATTTT.